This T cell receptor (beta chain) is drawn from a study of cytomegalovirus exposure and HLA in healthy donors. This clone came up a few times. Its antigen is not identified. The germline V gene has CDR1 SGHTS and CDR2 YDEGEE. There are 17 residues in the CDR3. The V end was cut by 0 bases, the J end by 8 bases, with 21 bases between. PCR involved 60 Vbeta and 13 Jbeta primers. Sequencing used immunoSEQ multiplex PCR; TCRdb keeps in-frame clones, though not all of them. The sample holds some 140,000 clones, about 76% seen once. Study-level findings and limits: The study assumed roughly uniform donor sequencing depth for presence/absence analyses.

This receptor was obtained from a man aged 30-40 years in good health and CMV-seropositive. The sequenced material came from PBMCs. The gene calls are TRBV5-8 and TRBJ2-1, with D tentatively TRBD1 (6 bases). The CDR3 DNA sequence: TGTGCCAGCAGCTTGGTCGTAATAAGGGGGATAGGCGATGAGCAGTTCTTC. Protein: CASSLVVIRGIGDEQFF.